Below are 23 T cell receptor beta chains sequenced from a single sample in a study of blood T cells in healthy people across ages. Using a J-beta primer mix together with a sample-barcoded 5' primer, a second PCR was run for 7 to 11 cycles. TCRdb reanalysed the 5' RACE reads using MiXCR and keeps one entry per CDR3 protein. Counted here are approximately 600,000 distinct CDR3 sequences, around 54% occurring once; the ten biggest clones make up around 37%. The sequencing input was blood. Every receptor here comes from a man aged 55 to 70 in good health.

The chain combines TRBV6-5 with TRBJ2-1; 14 bases are a match to TRBD2. Germline V lookup: CDR1 MNHEY, CDR2 SVGAGI. CDR3 size: 14 residues. Germline trimming cut 7 bases from V and 5 bases from J; bases unmatched to any gene: 1. The CDR3 loop is CASTGLAGDNEQFF. The CDR3 DNA sequence: TGTGCCAGCACGGGACTAGCGGGGGACAATGAGCAGTTCTTC.

This chain links TRBV9 with TRBJ2-7; 8 nucleotides match TRBD1. The V and J ends lost 0 bases and 5 bases, in that order; junction bases with no gene match: 7. The germline CDR1 and CDR2 sequences are SGDLS and YYNGEE. The CDR3 runs 15 residues. CDR3 nucleotide sequence: TGTGCCAGCAGCGTAGGACACGACAGGGGCAACGAGCAGTACTTC. It yields the protein CASSVGHDRGNEQYF. The full variable domain, in which reference TRBV9 and TRBJ2-7 provide the parts outside the CDR3, is DSGVTQTPKHLITATGQRVTLRCSPRSGDLSVYWYQQSLDQGLQFLIQYYNGEERAKGNILERFSAQQFPDLHSELNLSSLELGDSALYFCASSVGHDRGNEQYFGPGTRLTVT.

This clonotype has a count of ten or more. The chain recombines TRBV12-3 or TRBV12-4 with TRBJ2-7; no clear D gene. V lost 6 bases and J 2 bases, leaving 5 bases between the germline ends. The CDR3 is 11 residues long. The CDR3 DNA reads as TGTGCCAGCAGCTTAACCTACGAGCAGTACTTC. Translated: CASSLTYEQYF.

This clonotype is categorized as medium-sized. CDR3 in amino acids: CASSLVVNEQFF. The DNA of the CDR3 is TGTGCCAGCAGTCTAGTGGTCAATGAGCAGTTCTTC. The J gene is TRBJ2-1, the V gene TRBV12-3 or TRBV12-4, with D unclear. This CDR3 region has 12 residues. With 5 bases removed from V and 6 bases from J, the gap between germline ends came to 8 bases.

This chain joins TRBV11-1 and TRBJ1-2; the match to TRBD1 covers 12 bases. The J segment lost 4 bases and the V segment lost 5 bases, leaving 5 bases of the junction unmatched. The V gene's germline CDR1 is SGHAT and CDR2 FQDESV (reference sequence). This CDR3 region has 15 residues. CDR3 coding DNA: TGTGCCAGCAGCGCCCGGGACAGGGGGCTCTATGGCTACACCTTC. It translates to CASSARDRGLYGYTF.

The chain couples TRBV27 to TRBJ2-3; 9 bases match TRBD1. Germline-derived CDR1 and CDR2 are MNHEY and SMNVEV (reference sequence). Trimming took 7 bases from V and 5 from J; bases not matched to a gene: 7. CDR3 length: 14 amino acids. CDR3 sequence (DNA): TGTGCCAGCATCTCCCGACAGGGGGAAGATACGCAGTATTTT. Amino acids: CASISRQGEDTQYF.

The chain joins TRBV7-2 to TRBJ2-7; D remains ambiguous. Trimming left V 5 bases short and J 7 bases short, with 21 bases between. Germline-derived CDR1 and CDR2 are SGHTA and FQGNSA. This CDR3 has 15 amino acids. CDR3 in DNA: TGTGCCAGCAGCCCCCATCTGGGCAGGTACAATGAGCAGTACTTC. This encodes CASSPHLGRYNEQYF. Full variable domain (rest looked up from reference TRBV7-2 and TRBJ2-7): GAGVSQSPSNKVTEKGKDVELRCDPISGHTALYWYRQSLGQGLEFLIYFQGNSAPDKSGLPSDRFSAERTGGSVSTLTIQRTQQEDSAVYLCASSPHLGRYNEQYFGPGTRLTVT.

This clonotype appeared once. V is TRBV6-6 and J is TRBJ2-1; D is unresolved. V was trimmed by 5 bases and J by 8 bases, leaving 7 bases between them. Germline CDR1 and CDR2: MNHNY and SVGAGI (reference sequence). This CDR3 comprises 11 residues. The CDR3 reads CASSIFDEQFF. DNA for the CDR3: TGTGCCAGCAGTATCTTCGATGAGCAGTTCTTC.

This clonotype has a handful of counts. The chain is built from TRBV6-5 and TRBJ1-6; D possibly corresponds to TRBD1 (5 bases). The CDR3 runs to 15 residues. V gave up 1 base and J gave up 7 bases, with 11 bases separating them. The germline gives CDR1 MNHEY, CDR2 SVGAGI. The CDR3 nucleotides are TGTGCCAGCAGTTACTATGCGGGGCTGAATTCACCCCTCCACTTT. This sequence encodes CASSYYAGLNSPLHF.

The V and J genes are TRBV7-6 and TRBJ1-2; 9 bases fit TRBD1. The CDR3 extends over 14 amino acids. Germline CDR1 is SGHVS and CDR2 is FNYEAQ. With 2 bases clipped from V and 6 bases from J, the junction kept 4 bases outside the gene matches. Written as DNA, the CDR3 is TGTGCCAGCAGCTTATACGGGACAGGGAATGGCTACACCTTC. The encoded protein is CASSLYGTGNGYTF.

This clonotype was counted a few times. V usage is TRBV29-1 and J usage is TRBJ1-6; 9 nucleotides match TRBD1. The V and J ends lost 8 bases and 5 bases, in that order; junction bases with no gene match: 4. This CDR3 region has 13 residues. In germline, CDR1 is SQVTM, CDR2 ANQGSEA. The CDR3 region is CSPWTGDNSPLHF. The CDR3 nucleotides are TGCAGCCCCTGGACAGGGGATAATTCACCCCTCCACTTT.

The V gene is TRBV12-3 or TRBV12-4, the J gene TRBJ2-3, with D perhaps assigned TRBD1 or TRBD2 (5 bases each). CDR3 length: 13 residues. V was shortened by 7 bases and J by 2 bases, with 10 bases between the two germline ends. Here the CDR3 DNA reads TGTGCCAGCAACGGGGCTGCCACAGATACGCAGTATTTT. Amino acid sequence: CASNGAATDTQYF.

V is TRBV27 and J is TRBJ1-1; no definite D call. CDR3 size: 13 residues. With 8 bases removed from V and 4 bases from J, the gap between germline ends came to 14 bases. Germline V lookup: CDR1 MNHEY, CDR2 SMNVEV (reference sequence). The CDR3 DNA is TGTGCCAGCGGAAGAGGGTCAGGCACTGAAGCTTTCTTT. This sequence encodes CASGRGSGTEAFF.

This clonotype came up a few times. The chain is built from TRBV2 and TRBJ1-1; 7 nucleotides match TRBD1. Germline assignment: CDR1 SNHLY and CDR2 FYNNEI. This CDR3 comprises 13 residues. V lost 6 bases, J lost 0 bases, and 1 base stayed unmatched. DNA of the CDR3: TGTGCCAGCAGGGGACAGTTGAACACTGAAGCTTTCTTT. Protein: CASRGQLNTEAFF.

This clonotype has just a few counts. This chain links TRBV11-3 with TRBJ2-3; D possibly corresponds to TRBD1 (5 bases). This CDR3 has 13 residues. The V gene lost 4 bases and the J gene lost 3 bases, with 8 bases spanning the gap. The germline V gene has CDR1 SGHNT and CDR2 YENEEA. The CDR3 here is CASSWGATDTQYF. For the CDR3, the DNA is TGTGCCAGCAGCTGGGGCGCGACAGATACGCAGTATTTT. The full variable domain, its missing parts supplied by reference TRBV11-3 and TRBJ2-3, is EAGVVQSPRYKIIEKKQPVAFWCNPISGHNTLYWYLQNLGQGPELLIRYENEEAVDDSQLPKDRFSAERLKGVDSTLKIQPAELGDSAVYLCASSWGATDTQYFGPGTRLTVL.

The V and J genes are TRBV19 and TRBJ2-7; TRBD1 matches 7 bases. The DNA end lines up better with TRBJ2-5; the J call may be wrong. The length of the CDR3 is 14 residues. Germline V CDR1 and CDR2: LNHDA, SQIVND (reference sequence). This chain's CDR3 is CASSIGTGPETQYF. CDR3 nucleotide sequence: TGTGCCAGTAGTATAGGGACAGGACCAGAGACCCAGTACTTC.

The V and J genes are TRBV20-1 and TRBJ2-1, with 8 bases that match TRBD2. The CDR3 is made up of 11 amino acids. CDR1 is DFQATT, CDR2 SNEGSKA, per germline (reference sequence). Trimming removed 1 base from V and 14 bases from J; junction bases left unmatched: 4. The DNA of the CDR3 is TGCAGTGCTAGAGTCGGGGGGGTTAAGTTCTTC. This gives the protein CSARVGGVKFF.

The genes are TRBV12-3 or TRBV12-4 and TRBJ1-6; D unresolved. V lost 6 bases to trimming and J lost 9 bases, with 15 bases between them. The CDR3 has 14 residues. The CDR3: CASSPSAKASPLHF. The CDR3 nucleotides read TGTGCCAGCAGCCCTTCCGCTAAAGCTTCACCCCTCCACTTT.

The rearrangement links TRBV27 to TRBJ1-1, with a weak D call TRBD1 (6 bases). Looked up from germline, CDR1 is MNHEY and CDR2 is SMNVEV (reference sequence). V was trimmed by 8 bases and J by 1 base, leaving 17 bases between them. The CDR3 covers 15 residues. The CDR3: CASSRGGMANTEAFF. The CDR3 DNA is TGTGCCAGCTCAAGGGGGGGGATGGCGAACACTGAAGCTTTCTTT.

The gene calls are TRBV5-1 and TRBJ2-2, with TRBD2 matching 9 bases. V was clipped by 4 bases and J by 2 bases; unmatched bases: 6. CDR1 is SGHRS, CDR2 YFSETQ, per germline. The CDR3 is made up of 16 amino acids. CDR3 nucleotides: TGCGCCAGCAGCGCGCTGACTAGCGGAAACACCGGGGAGCTGTTTTTT. As protein: CASSALTSGNTGELFF.

The chain recombines TRBV20-1 with TRBJ1-2; 8 positions agree with TRBD1. The germline CDR1 and CDR2 sequences are DFQATT and SNEGSKA (reference sequence). This CDR3 region has 13 residues. Trimming removed 5 bases from V and 1 base from J; junction bases left unmatched: 3. The CDR3 DNA reads as TGCAGTGCTTGGACAGGGTTTAACTATGGCTACACCTTC. Translating it yields CSAWTGFNYGYTF.

This clonotype came up a few times. The genes are TRBV2 and TRBJ2-7; D is unresolved. The J call could be wrong; TRBJ2-5 is a better fit for the DNA end. Germline V CDR1 and CDR2: SNHLY, FYNNEI. The CDR3 is made up of 12 amino acids. The CDR3 sequence is CADAVGIETQYF. CDR3 DNA: TGTGCCGACGCGGTTGGCATTGAGACCCAGTACTTC.

CDR3 sequence reads: CASSEGSGLTDTQYF. CDR3 sequence (DNA): TGTGCCAGCAGTGAAGGGTCAGGACTCACAGATACGCAGTATTTT. The chain is built from TRBV6-1 and TRBJ2-3, with a weak D call TRBD2 (5 bases). The CDR3 extends over 15 amino acids. The V end was cut by 1 base, the J end by 2 bases, with 10 bases between. CDR1 is MNHNS, CDR2 SASEGT, per germline.